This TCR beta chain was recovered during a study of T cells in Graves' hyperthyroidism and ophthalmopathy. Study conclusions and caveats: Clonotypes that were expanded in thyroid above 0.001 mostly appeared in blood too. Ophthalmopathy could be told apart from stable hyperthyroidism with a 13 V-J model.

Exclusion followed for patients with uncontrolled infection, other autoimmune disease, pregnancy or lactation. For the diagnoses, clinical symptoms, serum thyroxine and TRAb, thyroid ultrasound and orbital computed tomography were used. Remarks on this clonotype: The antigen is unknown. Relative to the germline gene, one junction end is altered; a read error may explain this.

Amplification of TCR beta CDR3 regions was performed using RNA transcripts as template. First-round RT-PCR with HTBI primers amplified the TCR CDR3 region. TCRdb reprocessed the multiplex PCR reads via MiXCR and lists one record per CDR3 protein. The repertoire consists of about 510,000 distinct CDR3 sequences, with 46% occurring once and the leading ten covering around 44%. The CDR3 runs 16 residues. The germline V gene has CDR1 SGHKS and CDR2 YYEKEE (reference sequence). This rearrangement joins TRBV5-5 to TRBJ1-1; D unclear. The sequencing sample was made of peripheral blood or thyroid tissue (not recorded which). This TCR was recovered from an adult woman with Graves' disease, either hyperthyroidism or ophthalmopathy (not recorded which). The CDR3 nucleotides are TGTGCCGGCAGCCAAGAGGCCGGGCGACTGAACACTGAAGCCTTCTTT. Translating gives CAGSQEAGRLNTEAFF.